One and the same sample provided the 13 T cell receptor beta chains below, sequenced in a study of beta chain features in type 1 diabetes. Expressed TCRB transcripts were sequenced because the entire RNA isolate underwent reverse transcription. TCRdb's copy holds only in-frame clones and misses some; the assay was immunoSEQ multiplex PCR. Of about 340,000 clones in the sample, approximately 8.2% were seen once. The specimen sequenced was central memory CD4+ T cells from blood. Receptor source: a woman between 18 and 29 years old in good health.

The sample holds many counts of this clone. This chain links TRBV18 with TRBJ2-7; D remains unclear. CDR3 length: 14 residues. The V gene's germline CDR1 is KGHSH and CDR2 LQKENI. The V end was cut by 0 bases, the J end by 0 bases, with 6 bases between. CDR3 bases: TGTGCCAGCTCACCACCGAAAGGCTCCTACGAGCAGTACTTC. This encodes CASSPPKGSYEQYF.

Here the CDR3 DNA reads TGCAGCGTGCGACGGGGACAGATCACAGATACGCAGTATTTT. This gives the protein CSVRRGQITDTQYF. This chain connects TRBV29-1 to TRBJ2-3; the match to TRBD1 covers 7 bases. Germline V gene data show CDR1 as SQVTM and CDR2 as ANQGSEA. This CDR3 contains 14 residues. The ends lost 6 bases at V and 2 bases at J; junction bases unmatched: 8.

The V call is TRBV7-2, the J call TRBJ2-7, with 9 bases fitting TRBD2. With V trimmed by 5 bases and J by 2 bases, 10 bases remained unmatched. Per germline, CDR1 SGHTA and CDR2 FQGNSA. The CDR3 length is 16 residues. The CDR3 nucleotides read TGTGCCAGCAGCCTAGGCGGGACTAGCACCCCCTACGAGCAGTACTTC. This encodes CASSLGGTSTPYEQYF. Full variable domain (missing parts from reference TRBV7-2 and TRBJ2-7): GAGVSQSPSNKVTEKGKDVELRCDPISGHTALYWYRQSLGQGLEFLIYFQGNSAPDKSGLPSDRFSAERTGGSVSTLTIQRTQQEDSAVYLCASSLGGTSTPYEQYFGPGTRLTVT.

This clone turned up a few times. This rearrangement joins TRBV7-8 to TRBJ1-1; D remains unclear. The germline CDR1 and CDR2 sequences are SGHVS and FQNEAQ. The CDR3 is 14 residues long. Between the trimmed V and J ends, which lost 3 bases and 2 bases, there was a span of 10 bases. The CDR3 region has the DNA TGTGCCAGCAGCTTTGTCTCAGCTAACACTGAAGCTTTCTTT. It yields the protein CASSFVSANTEAFF.

Remarks on this clone: Sequence at one end of the junction differs from germline and may be a read error. The rearrangement joins TRBV11-2 to TRBJ2-1, with D perhaps TRBD2 (5 bases). Germline V CDR1 and CDR2: SGHAT, FQNNGV. The length of the CDR3 is 14 residues. CDR3 region: CASRLALESNEQFF. The CDR3 coding sequence is TGTGCCAGCAGATTAGCGCTCGAAAGCAATGAGCAGTTCTTC.

About this clone itself: This may stem from a read error, because a much larger clone lies one nucleotide away. The rearrangement links TRBV7-6 to TRBJ2-5; 14 bases map to TRBD2. The CDR3 loop spans 15 amino acids. The junction had 2 bases not matched to a gene; V was cut back by 5 bases and J by 3 bases. Germline-derived CDR1 and CDR2 are SGHVS and FNYEAQ. CDR3 in DNA: TGTGCCAGCAGCCCGGGACTAGCGGGAGAAGAGACCCAGTACTTC. Translating gives CASSPGLAGEETQYF.

This clone was recorded at least ten times. The chain joins TRBV11-3 to TRBJ2-1; D call uncertain. The germline V gene encodes CDR1 SGHNT and CDR2 YENEEA. CDR3 size: 13 residues. Trimming removed 1 base from V and 7 bases from J, with 8 bases in between. CDR3 region: CASSLGVGNEQFF. The CDR3, as DNA: TGTGCCAGCAGCTTAGGGGTTGGGAATGAGCAGTTCTTC.

This clone was seen a few times. The V and J genes are TRBV13 and TRBJ1-2; 7 bases map to TRBD1. The CDR3 consists of 13 residues. The V and J ends lost 4 bases and 8 bases, in that order; junction bases with no gene match: 7. Germline V gene data show CDR1 as PRHDT and CDR2 as FYEKMQ (reference sequence). The CDR3 region has the DNA TGTGCCAGCAGCTCCTGGACAGGCGGAGGCTACACCTTC. Protein sequence: CASSSWTGGGYTF. Full variable domain (outside the CDR3, taken from reference TRBV13 and TRBJ1-2): AAGVIQSPRHLIKEKRETATLKCYPIPRHDTVYWYQQGPGQDPQFLISFYEKMQSDKGSIPDRFSAQQFSDYHSELNMSSLELGDSALYFCASSSWTGGGYTFGSGTRLTVV.

This clone was observed a handful of times. V gene TRBV9 combines with J gene TRBJ2-1; TRBD2 aligns across 13 bases. CDR3 length: 16 amino acids. The J segment lost 4 bases and the V segment lost 3 bases, leaving 4 bases of the junction unmatched. CDR1 and CDR2 (germline): SGDLS, YYNGEE. CDR3 loop: CASSETGLAGYNEQFF. The CDR3 coding sequence is TGTGCCAGCAGCGAAACGGGACTAGCGGGGTACAATGAGCAGTTCTTC.

This clone came up many times. This rearrangement joins TRBV23-1 to TRBJ2-7; the D gene could be TRBD1 or TRBD2 (6 bases each). TRBV23-1 is an open reading frame whose function is uncertain. The CDR3 has 13 residues. Trimming pared 9 bases from V and 9 bases from J, leaving 21 bases between. For the CDR3, the DNA is TGCGCCAGTCCGGGACACCTTTTGGGAGGGCAGTACTTC. Protein product: CASPGHLLGGQYF.

This clone was counted many times. V and J are TRBV4-1 and TRBJ2-1; D call uncertain. Trimming removed 4 bases from V and 3 bases from J, with 19 bases in between. Germline values: CDR1 MGHRA, CDR2 YSYEKL. The CDR3 is 17 residues long. The CDR3 DNA reads as TGCGCCAGCAGCCGGAACCCGATCGGTGGCGACTACAATGAGCAGTTCTTC. Its translation is CASSRNPIGGDYNEQFF.

The chain recombines TRBV4-2 with TRBJ2-5; D may be TRBD2 (5 bases). V was trimmed by 2 bases and J by 1 base, leaving 11 bases between them. This CDR3 contains 15 residues. Germline V gene sequence: CDR1 LGHNA, CDR2 YNFKEQ. CDR3 nucleotide sequence: TGTGCCAGCAGCCAATCCGGTGGGAGCCAAGAGACCCAGTACTTC. Protein sequence: CASSQSGGSQETQYF.

The table lists this clone with a few counts. The genes are TRBV7-9 and TRBJ2-2, with D possibly TRBD2 on 5 matching bases. Germline CDR1 is SEHNR and CDR2 is FQNEAQ (reference sequence). V lost 5 bases and J 7 bases, leaving 11 bases between the germline ends. This CDR3 spans 13 amino acids. The CDR3: CASSTRASGELFF. CDR3 coding DNA: TGTGCCAGCAGCACTAGAGCTAGCGGGGAGCTGTTTTTT.